This T cell receptor (beta chain) stems from a study of breast tumors, draining lymph nodes, adjacent tissues. Findings of the study overall: Luminal-like breast cancer showed significantly higher tumor–nontumor repertoire similarity than basal-like. Data only fit, rather than demonstrated, lymph node origin of most tumor T cells. Tumors had less TCR diversity than lymph nodes, more than nontumor tissue.

The sample holds a few counts of this clonotype. Its specificity is unknown. TCRdb reprocessed the multiplex PCR reads via MiXCR and lists one record per CDR3 protein. Of under 350,000 distinct CDR3 sequences detected, 30% to 35% appear once; the ten largest clones hold 1.1%. Germline CDR1 is MNHEY and CDR2 is SVGEGT. The CDR3 totals 16 residues. The V end was cut by 6 bases, the J end by 1 base, with 16 bases between. Breast cancer patients provided tissue from their axillary draining lymph nodes. The sample was axillary lymph node tissue. The rearrangement uses TRBV6-2 or TRBV6-3 and TRBJ1-5, with D possibly TRBD1 on 6 matching bases. This TCR was recovered from a female donor with breast cancer. Some clones in this sample may be carry-over from other donors' samples. The CDR3 here is CASSLRTGFSNQPQHF. The CDR3 DNA follows: TGTGCCAGCAGCCTACGAACAGGGTTCAGCAATCAGCCCCAGCATTTT.